A selection of T cell receptor beta chains follows, all from one sample in a study of blood T cell repertoires in COVID-19. The data were produced by immunoSEQ multiplex PCR, yet TCRdb's version contains in-frame clones alone and is incomplete. The sample includes fewer than 250,000 clones, approximately 84% seen only once; the top ten take 3.2%. Sequenced input: PBMCs or T cells enriched from blood (not recorded which). These receptor sequences come from a woman in her twenties or thirties who had recovered from COVID-19. Both conserved end residues are trimmed from each CDR3.

V,length,CDR3
TRBV21-1,13,ASSTQTGHQETQY
TRBV19,11,ANPGQGHGEQF
TRBV14,13,ASSQGPDYHNEQF
TRBV6-5,12,ASSPHRDSHGYT
TRBV28,14,ASREGANREGREQF
TRBV5-1,16,ASSLAGSTGRFTEKLF
TRBV28,14,ASSAVTGTGGYGYT
TRBV6-5,14,ASSYSRGGRGYEQY
TRBV4-2,14,ASSQEISGLSYEQY
TRBV27,12,ASYDGAVNTEAF
TRBV5-4,11,ASSPMRTGELF
TRBV9,13,ASSVDQGAVYPLH
TRBV19,15,ASSIDDRGDSNQPQH
TRBV5-8,10,ASIPQGGEAF
TRBV6-1,13,ASSESGTANEKLF
TRBV5-1,12,ASSLSGQGYGYT
TRBV28,13,ASSLLAGGQDTQY
TRBV24-1,11,ATRGQGNQPQH
TRBV10-3,11,AIGASGNNEQF
TRBV3-1/TRBV3-2,15,ASSPSTKREGQNEQF
TRBV3-1/TRBV3-2,11,ASSQVSGGAGY
TRBV19,12,ASSELALTYEQY
TRBV12-5,14,ASGRSSGGYTGELF
TRBV2,13,ASSRPSGRALELF
TRBV10-1,12,ASTEGGPTDTQY
TRBV4-1,10,ASSPPSNTIY
TRBV6-5,13,ASRGLKGTGNTIY
TRBV28,11,ASSSRRGTEAF
TRBV18,12,ASSPAGGLDTQY
TRBV24-1,14,ATSLGRGYSYNEQF
TRBV28,14,ASSLGRVISGNTIY
TRBV6-4,13,ASSDSGGAYNEQF
TRBV28,13,ASTLGTAGGDTQY
TRBV6-5,11,ASRTGQGNGYT
TRBV29-1,11,SVAGQGLYGYT
TRBV11-2,13,ASSTRQGSGNTIY
TRBV7-8,13,ASSLKRSEYNEQF
TRBV28,11,ASSLFGGQPQH
TRBV28,14,ASRLRRGWGTDTQY
TRBV5-4,12,ASSAETENNEQF
TRBV5-3,14,ARSLVRTSGTGELF
TRBV6-6,13,ASKTWGGSYNEQF
TRBV3-1/TRBV3-2,13,ASSLRGGITGELF
TRBV7-8,13,ASSEGGGLNEKLF
TRBV7-7,14,ASSTLTGRFTDTQY
TRBV5-4,13,ASSEGGANDNEQF
TRBV7-7,12,ASSLAPGANEQF
TRBV18,13,ASSPIGQGNYGYT
TRBV5-6,13,ASSQKTRAGDTQY
TRBV7-3,12,ASKKGLLNTEAF
TRBV28,12,ASSLDRGNQPQH
TRBV11-2,11,ASNPPAGEKLF
TRBV29-1,11,SVADRGNEKLF
TRBV5-6,12,ASSLGQSNQPQH
TRBV2,10,ASSREEETQY